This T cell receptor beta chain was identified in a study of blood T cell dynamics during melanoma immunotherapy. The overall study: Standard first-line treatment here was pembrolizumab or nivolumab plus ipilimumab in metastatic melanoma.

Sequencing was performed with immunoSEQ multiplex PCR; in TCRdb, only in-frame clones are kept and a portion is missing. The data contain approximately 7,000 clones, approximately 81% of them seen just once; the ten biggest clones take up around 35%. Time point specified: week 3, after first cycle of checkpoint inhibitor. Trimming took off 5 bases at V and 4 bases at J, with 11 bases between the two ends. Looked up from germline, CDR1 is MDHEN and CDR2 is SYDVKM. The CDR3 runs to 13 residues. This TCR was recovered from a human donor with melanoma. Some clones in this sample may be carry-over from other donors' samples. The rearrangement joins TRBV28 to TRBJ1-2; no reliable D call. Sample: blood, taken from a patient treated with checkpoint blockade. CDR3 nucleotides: TGTGCCAGCAGTCCTCCCTCGGGCTATGGCTACACCTTC. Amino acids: CASSPPSGYGYTF.